A selection of T cell receptor beta chains follows, all from one sample in a study of cytomegalovirus exposure and HLA in healthy donors. Assay used: immunoSEQ multiplex PCR; TCRdb lists only in-frame clones, some missing. The sample lists more than 140,000 clones; almost 80% were seen once. Input material: PBMCs. The receptors derive from a male donor in good health and CMV-seronegative. The CDR3 runs from the conserved cysteine through the conserved F or W. A D gene is named only where the DNA matches it firmly. Expanded clones get a size class; other rows say once, few or many, or leave the size out.

CDR3 DNA: TGTGCCATCAGTGAGTCGGCGGGGGGCCGGACAGATACGCAGTATTTT
CDR3 protein: CAISESAGGRTDTQYF
clone size: .
D gene: TRBD2
J gene: TRBJ2-3
V gene: TRBV10-3

CDR3 DNA: TGCGCCAGCAGCCAAGTAGCTATAGCCAAAAACATTCAGTACTTC
CDR3 protein: CASSQVAIAKNIQYF
clone size: .
D gene: .
J gene: TRBJ2-4
V gene: TRBV4-3

CDR3 DNA: TGTGCCAGCAGTATGGAGGGATATAGCAATCAGCCCCAGCATTTT
CDR3 protein: CASSMEGYSNQPQHF
clone size: .
D gene: .
J gene: TRBJ1-5
V gene: TRBV6-1

CDR3 DNA: TGTGCCAGCAGGCCGACGGGTCGCGATGGTGCTTTCTTT
CDR3 protein: CASRPTGRDGAFF
clone size: .
D gene: .
J gene: TRBJ1-1
V gene: TRBV28

CDR3 DNA: TGCGCCAGCAGCCAAGATATCATGCAGGGGTTGAACACCGGGGAGCTGTTTTTT
CDR3 protein: CASSQDIMQGLNTGELFF
clone size: .
D gene: .
J gene: TRBJ2-2
V gene: TRBV4-3

CDR3 DNA: TGCGCCAGCAGCTTCGTCCTGCAAGAGACCCAGTACTTC
CDR3 protein: CASSFVLQETQYF
clone size: .
D gene: .
J gene: TRBJ2-5
V gene: TRBV5-1

CDR3 DNA: TGTGCCAGCAGCGTAGCTACCGGAGAGACCCAGTACTTC
CDR3 protein: CASSVATGETQYF
clone size: few
D gene: .
J gene: TRBJ2-5
V gene: TRBV9

CDR3 DNA: TGTGCCAGCAGTGTTACAGTAAACTATGGCTACACCTTC
CDR3 protein: CASSVTVNYGYTF
clone size: .
D gene: .
J gene: TRBJ1-2
V gene: TRBV2

CDR3 DNA: TGTGCCAGCAGGCAGGGGGCAGACGAGCAGTACTTC
CDR3 protein: CASRQGADEQYF
clone size: .
D gene: TRBD1
J gene: TRBJ2-7
V gene: TRBV27

CDR3 DNA: TGCAGCGCTCGGACAGGGGGCGGCCCTATTGAAGCTTTCTTT
CDR3 protein: CSARTGGGPIEAFF
clone size: .
D gene: TRBD1
J gene: TRBJ1-1
V gene: TRBV29-1

CDR3 DNA: TGTGCTAGTGGTTTGGCTGCCGGGACAGGGGGCGGAGGCTACACCTTC
CDR3 protein: CASGLAAGTGGGGYTF
clone size: once
D gene: TRBD1
J gene: TRBJ1-2
V gene: TRBV12-5

CDR3 DNA: TGCGCCAGCAGCCCGGACAGCCTCACTGAAGCTTTCTTT
CDR3 protein: CASSPDSLTEAFF
clone size: .
D gene: .
J gene: TRBJ1-1
V gene: TRBV5-1

CDR3 DNA: TGTGCCAGCAGACTCAACTGGGGGGAGGGCCGGGGGAACGAGCAGTACTTC
CDR3 protein: CASRLNWGEGRGNEQYF
clone size: .
D gene: TRBD2
J gene: TRBJ2-7
V gene: TRBV27

CDR3 DNA: TGTGCCAGCAACGAACAGGGGACAAATGAAAAACTGTTTTTT
CDR3 protein: CASNEQGTNEKLFF
clone size: once
D gene: TRBD1
J gene: TRBJ1-4
V gene: TRBV6-1

CDR3 DNA: TGTGCCATCGCCGAGCGGGGGCTGGAGGAGGCCCAGTACTTC
CDR3 protein: CAIAERGLEEAQYF
clone size: .
D gene: TRBD2
J gene: TRBJ2-5
V gene: TRBV10-3

CDR3 DNA: TGTGCCAGCAGTCCGGGACAGGGGGGTTCACCCCTCCACTTT
CDR3 protein: CASSPGQGGSPLHF
clone size: .
D gene: TRBD1
J gene: TRBJ1-6
V gene: TRBV6-1

CDR3 DNA: TGTGCCAGTAGTATACGGACCCGGGGAGAGACCCAGTACTTC
CDR3 protein: CASSIRTRGETQYF
clone size: .
D gene: .
J gene: TRBJ2-5
V gene: TRBV19

CDR3 DNA: TGTGCCAGCAGCTTAGCGGGGACAGAAGGGCAAGAGACCCAGTACTTC
CDR3 protein: CASSLAGTEGQETQYF
clone size: .
D gene: TRBD1
J gene: TRBJ2-5
V gene: TRBV7-2

CDR3 DNA: TGTGCCAGCAGCTTAGGCGGGGGGAACTATGGCTACACCTTC
CDR3 protein: CASSLGGGNYGYTF
clone size: .
D gene: .
J gene: TRBJ1-2
V gene: TRBV7-2

CDR3 DNA: TGTGCCAGCAGCTTGGGACTAGCGGGATACAATGAGCAGTTCTTC
CDR3 protein: CASSLGLAGYNEQFF
clone size: .
D gene: TRBD2
J gene: TRBJ2-1
V gene: TRBV13

CDR3 DNA: TGTGCCAGCAGTGGCACCGGGAGACTCAGCCGCACTGAAGCTTTCTTT
CDR3 protein: CASSGTGRLSRTEAFF
clone size: .
D gene: .
J gene: TRBJ1-1
V gene: TRBV25-1

CDR3 DNA: TGTGCCAGCGGAGACCCGTTCCGGGAGCTGTTTTTT
CDR3 protein: CASGDPFRELFF
clone size: .
D gene: .
J gene: TRBJ2-2
V gene: TRBV6-4

CDR3 DNA: TGTGCCAGCAGCCTCGGGACAAGTTATGGCTACACCTTC
CDR3 protein: CASSLGTSYGYTF
clone size: .
D gene: .
J gene: TRBJ1-2
V gene: TRBV9

CDR3 DNA: TGTGCCAGCGTGGGGCGGGAGATGGCCGGGGAGCTGTTTTTT
CDR3 protein: CASVGREMAGELFF
clone size: .
D gene: TRBD2
J gene: TRBJ2-2
V gene: TRBV2

CDR3 DNA: TGTGCCAGCAGTCCGACCGGGACTAGCACAGATACGCAGTATTTT
CDR3 protein: CASSPTGTSTDTQYF
clone size: .
D gene: .
J gene: TRBJ2-3
V gene: TRBV7-9

CDR3 DNA: TGTGCCAGCAGTGATAGCCCCTTCTATGGCTACACCTTC
CDR3 protein: CASSDSPFYGYTF
clone size: .
D gene: .
J gene: TRBJ1-2
V gene: TRBV2

CDR3 DNA: TGTGCCAGCTCACCCAGCGTTGCTAACTATGGCTACACCTTC
CDR3 protein: CASSPSVANYGYTF
clone size: .
D gene: .
J gene: TRBJ1-2
V gene: TRBV18

CDR3 DNA: TGTGCCAGCGGACGGGAAGCTAGCGGGAGTGATGAGCAGTTCTTC
CDR3 protein: CASGREASGSDEQFF
clone size: .
D gene: TRBD2
J gene: TRBJ2-1
V gene: TRBV2